Reported below is one TCR beta chain. The assay was immunoSEQ multiplex PCR, and TCRdb's table has in-frame clones only and misses some. The sample has hundreds of thousands of clones, more than 80% seen once. This entry is derived from a study of blood T cell repertoires in COVID-19. In the study overall: T cells, B-cell-depleted T cells, or PBMCs provided the cDNA or gDNA that served as material.

Clinical histories supplied by participants themselves formed the basis of cohort assignment. Before being deemed recovered, Cohort 3 donors had two negative PCRs, clearance, or symptom resolution. In germline, CDR1 is SGHDN, CDR2 FVKESK. CDR3 length: 15 residues. Trimming removed 1 base from V and 4 bases from J, with 13 bases in between. Sequences were obtained from PBMCs or T cells enriched from blood (not recorded which). The V gene is TRBV14, the J gene TRBJ1-2; D gene unclear. The TCR originated in a man younger than 40 who had recovered from COVID-19. The CDR3 DNA follows: TGTGCCAGCAGCCAAGTTCAGCGACCCCTCTATGGCTACACCTTC. Translation: CASSQVQRPLYGYTF.